The clone carrying this TCR beta chain was counted at least ten times. 5'RACE employing 10-nucleotide random UMIs yielded the cDNA. TCRdb reprocessed the 5' RACE reads via MiXCR and lists one record per CDR3 protein. The sample has more than 15,000 distinct CDR3 sequences; about 3.6% are singletons. This sample was taken from a study of neurological immune-mediated disorders. The sorted libraries were made from approximately 1 million CD4+ or CD8+ T cells. The V end was cut by 3 bases, the J end by 2 bases, with 8 bases between. CDR3 length: 15 residues. Looked up from germline, CDR1 is SGHVS and CDR2 is FQNEAQ.

The sequenced sample consisted of CD8+ T cells from blood. The sequence came from a woman aged 40 to 50 in good health. The chain joins TRBV7-8 to TRBJ2-6; no firm D call. The chain's CDR3 is CASSFRPAGANVLTF. The CDR3 DNA sequence: TGTGCCAGCAGCTTTCGCCCCGCTGGGGCCAACGTCCTGACTTTC.